This TCR beta chain derives from a study of T-cell reconstitution after alpha-beta-depleted transplantation in children. During its preparation, the TCRbeta library received unique molecular identifiers. TCRdb re-derived calls from the PCR reads in MiXCR, one entry per CDR3 protein. Of some 840,000 distinct CDR3 sequences listed, approximately 15% were seen once; the top ten hold approximately 5%. In its sample, this clonotype was seen many times. Antigen unknown. Study observations and caveats: By about two months after transplant, alpha-beta T cells reportedly arose from several hundred graft clones that had expanded. T-cell numbers and diversity one year post-transplant derived largely from freshly generated T cells. For some patients, TCRbeta diversity was high at day 60 because of recipient T cells and thymic progenitors that survived.

The CDR3 extends over 14 amino acids. The V end was cut by 2 bases, the J end by 0 bases, with 10 bases between. The germline V gene encodes CDR1 DFQATT and CDR2 SNEGSKA (reference sequence). Sequencing used PBMCs, mostly from graft donor cells, obtained 360 days after TCRalphabeta/CD19-depleted stem cell transplant. The V gene is TRBV20-1, the J gene TRBJ2-5; D may be TRBD2 (5 bases). The receptor was isolated from a male patient aged 10 to 17 who had a stem cell transplant for acute lymphoblastic leukemia, so the T cells may come from the graft donor. The chain's CDR3 is CSARPPRDQETQYF. The CDR3 DNA is TGCAGTGCTAGACCTCCGAGGGACCAAGAGACCCAGTACTTC.